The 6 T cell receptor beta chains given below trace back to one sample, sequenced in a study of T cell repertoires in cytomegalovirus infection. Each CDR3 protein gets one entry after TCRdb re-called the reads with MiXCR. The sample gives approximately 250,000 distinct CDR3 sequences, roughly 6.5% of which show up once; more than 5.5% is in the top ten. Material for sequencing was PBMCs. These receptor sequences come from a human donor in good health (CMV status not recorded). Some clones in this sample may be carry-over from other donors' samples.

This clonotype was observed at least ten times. DNA for the CDR3: TGTGCCAGCAGCTTGGGGCCGACTAATGAGCAGTTCTTC. Translated, it gives CASSLGPTNEQFF. The V and J genes are TRBV5-5 and TRBJ2-1; no clear D. CDR1 SGHKS and CDR2 YYEKEE come from the germline V gene (reference sequence). The CDR3 sequence is 13 residues long. The V end lost 0 bases, the J end lost 7 bases, and 8 bases lay between the germline ends.

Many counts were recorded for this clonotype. This CDR3 reads CASSYPGTGYFNQPQHF. The CDR3, as DNA: TGTGCCAGCAGCTACCCCGGGACAGGGTATTTCAATCAGCCCCAGCATTTT. The chain employs TRBV7-9 and TRBJ1-5; TRBD1 aligns across 9 bases. The CDR3 is 17 amino acids. The V and J ends lost 4 bases and 3 bases, in that order; junction bases with no gene match: 10. Germline lookup yields CDR1 SEHNR and CDR2 FQNEAQ (reference sequence).

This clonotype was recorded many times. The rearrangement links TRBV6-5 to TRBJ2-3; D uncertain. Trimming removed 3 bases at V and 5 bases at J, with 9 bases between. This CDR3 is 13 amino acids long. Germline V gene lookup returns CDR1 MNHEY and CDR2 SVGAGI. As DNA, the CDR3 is TGTGCCAGCAGTTATACTCTCGGAGATACGCAGTATTTT. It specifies CASSYTLGDTQYF.

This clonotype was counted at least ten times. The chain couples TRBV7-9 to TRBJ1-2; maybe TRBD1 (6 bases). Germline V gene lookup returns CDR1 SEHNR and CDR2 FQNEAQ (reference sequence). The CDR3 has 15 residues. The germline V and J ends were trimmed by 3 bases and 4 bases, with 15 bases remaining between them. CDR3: CASSLRTEPSYGYTF. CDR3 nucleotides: TGTGCCAGCAGCTTGAGGACAGAGCCTAGCTATGGCTACACCTTC.

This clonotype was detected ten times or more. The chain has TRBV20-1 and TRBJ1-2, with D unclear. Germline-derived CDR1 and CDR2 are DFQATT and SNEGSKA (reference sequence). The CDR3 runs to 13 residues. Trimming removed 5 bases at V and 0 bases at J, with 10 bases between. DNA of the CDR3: TGCAGTGCTCCGACGGAACCTAACTATGGCTACACCTTC. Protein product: CSAPTEPNYGYTF.

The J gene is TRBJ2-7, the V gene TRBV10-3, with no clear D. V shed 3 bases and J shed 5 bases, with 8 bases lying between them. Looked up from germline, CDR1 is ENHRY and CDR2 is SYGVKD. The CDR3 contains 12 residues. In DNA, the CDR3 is TGTGCCATCAGTGACGGAAGCCACGAGCAGTACTTC. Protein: CAISDGSHEQYF.